A single sample gave rise to the 20 T cell receptor beta chains below, sequenced in a study of cytomegalovirus exposure and HLA in healthy donors. The PCR ran on 60 Vbeta and 13 Jbeta primers. The assay was immunoSEQ multiplex PCR, and TCRdb's table has in-frame clones only and misses some. Seen here are about 120,000 clones, 60% to 85% observed once, and the top ten hold 2.7%. The specimen was PBMCs. These receptor sequences come from a woman aged 40-49 years in good health and CMV-seropositive.

The V gene is TRBV4-3, the J gene TRBJ1-3; D not resolved. V lost 1 base and J lost 4, with 11 bases in between. Germline values: CDR1 LGHNA, CDR2 YSLEER. This CDR3 has 15 residues. This chain's CDR3 is CASSQAQLLGNTIYF. DNA for the CDR3: TGCGCCAGCAGCCAAGCACAGCTTCTCGGAAACACCATATATTTT.

The chain joins TRBV7-2 to TRBJ2-5; maybe TRBD2 (6 bases). Trimming removed 4 bases from V and 5 bases from J, with 20 bases in between. Germline V lookup: CDR1 SGHTA, CDR2 FQGNSA. CDR3 length: 16 residues. The CDR3 region has the DNA TGTGCCAGCAGCTCGAGTCGGGGGTGGGATTTGGAGACCCAGTACTTC. Amino acid sequence: CASSSSRGWDLETQYF.

The chain carries TRBV5-1 and TRBJ2-1; possibly TRBD2 for D (5 bases). V gave up 5 bases and J gave up 8 bases, with 11 bases separating them. Germline V gene lookup returns CDR1 SGHRS and CDR2 YFSETQ. The CDR3 loop spans 12 amino acids. The CDR3 spells CASRESGDEQFF. In nucleotides, the CDR3 is TGCGCCAGCAGAGAAAGCGGTGATGAGCAGTTCTTC.

V is TRBV9 and J is TRBJ2-5, with TRBD2 matching 7 bases. With V trimmed by 4 bases and J by 3 bases, 3 bases remained unmatched. Germline V gene sequence: CDR1 SGDLS, CDR2 YYNGEE. The CDR3 is 13 residues long. The CDR3 DNA reads as TGTGCCAGCAGCTTAAGCGGGAAAGAGACCCAGTACTTC. The encoded protein is CASSLSGKETQYF.

The chain employs TRBV5-1 and TRBJ1-1, with D maybe TRBD1 (6 bases). V was cut by 3 bases and J by 10 bases, with 19 bases left in between. This CDR3 contains 14 residues. CDR1 and CDR2 (germline): SGHRS, YFSETQ. The CDR3 region is CASSSVEPLTGAFF. The DNA for the CDR3 is TGCGCCAGCAGCTCGGTAGAACCCTTGACAGGAGCTTTCTTT.

The genes are TRBV19 and TRBJ1-5; 9 positions agree with TRBD1. Trimming cost V 5 bases and J 1 base; bases outside gene matches: 0. The CDR3 is 14 amino acids. Germline V gene data show CDR1 as LNHDA and CDR2 as SQIVND (reference sequence). CDR3 coding DNA: TGTGCCAGTAGTGGACAGGGGAGCAATCAGCCCCAGCATTTT. Translated: CASSGQGSNQPQHF.

V is TRBV19 and J is TRBJ2-2; D may be TRBD1 (6 bases). Between the trimmed V and J ends, which lost 6 bases and 7 bases, there was a span of 15 bases. The germline gives CDR1 LNHDA, CDR2 SQIVND (reference sequence). This CDR3 contains 14 residues. CDR3 DNA: TGTGCCAGTAGCCTGGGACAAACCGTCGGGGAGCTGTTTTTT. It encodes CASSLGQTVGELFF.

This rearrangement joins TRBV19 to TRBJ2-1; 8 positions agree with TRBD2. CDR3 length equals 16 residues. Trimming took 7 bases from V and 0 from J; bases not matched to a gene: 8. Germline V gives CDR1 LNHDA, CDR2 SQIVND (reference sequence). The CDR3 loop reads CASNVAGSISYNEQFF. In DNA, the CDR3 is TGTGCCAGTAACGTAGCGGGATCGATCTCCTACAATGAGCAGTTCTTC. Variable domain in full (rest from reference TRBV19 and TRBJ2-1): DGGITQSPKYLFRKEGQNVTLSCEQNLNHDAMYWYRQDPGQGLRLIYYSQIVNDFQKGDIAEGYSVSREKKESFPLTVTSAQKNPTAFYLCASNVAGSISYNEQFFGPGTRLTVL.

Comment on this clone: One end of the junction does not line up with germline, which may come from a read error. The rearrangement links TRBV19 to TRBJ2-1; D unclear. Per the germline V gene, CDR1 is LNHDA and CDR2 is SQIVND (reference sequence). CDR3 length equals 14 residues. CDR3 region: CASSIATAYKEQFF. Here the CDR3 DNA reads TGTGCCAGTAGTATAGCAACAGCATACAAGGAGCAGTTCTTC.

The CDR3 region is CASSAGFSYEQYF. CDR3 bases: TGTGCCAGCAGTGCAGGATTCTCCTACGAGCAGTACTTC. The chain is built from TRBV6-1 and TRBJ2-7; D unclear. The length of the CDR3 is 13 residues. Looked up from germline, CDR1 is MNHNS and CDR2 is SASEGT. The germline V and J ends were trimmed by 4 bases and 0 bases, with 7 bases remaining between them.

The chain recombines TRBV19 with TRBJ1-1; D is possibly TRBD1 (5 bases). Germline CDR1 is LNHDA and CDR2 is SQIVND (reference sequence). The CDR3 runs to 14 residues. V lost 5 bases, J lost 0 bases, and 10 bases lay in between. Here the CDR3 DNA reads TGTGCCAGTAGTCAGGGAAGTATGAACACTGAAGCTTTCTTT. Translation: CASSQGSMNTEAFF. Together with reference TRBV19 and TRBJ1-1, the CDR3 gives the full variable domain: DGGITQSPKYLFRKEGQNVTLSCEQNLNHDAMYWYRQDPGQGLRLIYYSQIVNDFQKGDIAEGYSVSREKKESFPLTVTSAQKNPTAFYLCASSQGSMNTEAFFGQGTRLTVV.

The rearrangement uses TRBV10-3 and TRBJ2-2, with TRBD1 as a possible D gene (5 bases). V was clipped by 6 bases and J by 1 base, with 9 bases between them. The CDR3 loop spans 14 amino acids. Germline CDR1 and CDR2: ENHRY and SYGVKD. CDR3: CAIRSGQNTGELFF. The CDR3 DNA reads TGTGCCATCAGGAGTGGACAGAACACCGGGGAGCTGTTTTTT.

The rearrangement links TRBV6-5 to TRBJ2-3; maybe TRBD2 (6 bases). Germline V gene data show CDR1 as MNHEY and CDR2 as SVGAGI. This CDR3 spans 13 amino acids. V lost 6 bases to trimming and J lost 5 bases, with 12 bases between them. This chain's CDR3 is CASRQYGRDTQYF. The CDR3 DNA reads as TGTGCCAGCAGACAGTACGGGAGAGATACGCAGTATTTT.

The V gene is TRBV5-1, the J gene TRBJ2-7, with a possible D match to TRBD2 (6 bases). The V end lost 3 bases, the J end lost 4 bases, and 20 bases lay between the germline ends. The CDR3 sequence is 16 residues long. The germline V gene has CDR1 SGHRS and CDR2 YFSETQ. The CDR3 nucleotides are TGCGCCAGCAGCTGGGACGAGACGGCGGGGATATACGAGCAGTACTTC. This gives the protein CASSWDETAGIYEQYF.

The rearrangement joins TRBV29-1 to TRBJ2-3; 11 bases are shared with TRBD2. J was trimmed by 1 base and V by 8 bases; bases with no gene match: 17. CDR1 is SQVTM and CDR2 is ANQGSEA in the germline V gene. This CDR3 has 18 amino acids. The CDR3 region is CSSLQWLAGGWCTDTQYF. CDR3 sequence (DNA): TGCAGCTCACTGCAATGGCTAGCGGGGGGCTGGTGCACAGATACGCAGTATTTT.

The chain has TRBV6-1 and TRBJ2-7; tentative D call: TRBD2 (5 bases). The CDR3 sequence is 15 residues long. V was trimmed by 1 base and J by 3 bases, leaving 13 bases between them. Germline CDR1 is MNHNS and CDR2 is SASEGT. In DNA, the CDR3 is TGTGCCAGCAGTGAAGGTGGAGGCTCGATCTACGAGCAGTACTTC. It encodes CASSEGGGSIYEQYF.

The V gene is TRBV6-1, the J gene TRBJ2-7; 9 bases map to TRBD1. CDR3 length equals 15 residues. In germline, CDR1 is MNHNS, CDR2 SASEGT. The ends lost 3 bases at V and 0 bases at J; junction bases unmatched: 3. The CDR3 coding sequence is TGTGCCAGCAGTGAGGGGGGACAGGGCTCCTACGAGCAGTACTTC. Residues: CASSEGGQGSYEQYF.

The chain links TRBV30 to TRBJ2-7, with 7 bases fitting TRBD1. Losses at the gene ends were 2 bases for V and 3 bases for J; bases not matched to a gene: 1. Germline-derived CDR1 and CDR2 are GTSNPN and SVGIG (reference sequence). This CDR3 is built from 12 residues. The CDR3 loop is CAWSQGVYEQYF. The CDR3 DNA sequence: TGTGCCTGGAGTCAGGGGGTCTACGAGCAGTACTTC.

V and J are TRBV7-3 and TRBJ2-1; tentatively, D is TRBD2 (7 bases). CDR1 is SGHTA and CDR2 is FQGTGA in the germline V gene. The CDR3 is 14 amino acids. With 2 bases removed from V and 5 bases from J, the gap between germline ends came to 10 bases. Written as DNA, the CDR3 is TGTGCCAGCAGCTTAGCGGGGGCTAACAATGAGCAGTTCTTC. Translation: CASSLAGANNEQFF.

V is TRBV19 and J is TRBJ2-1; TRBD1 matches 8 bases. Trimming cost V 5 bases and J 5 bases; bases outside gene matches: 8. Per the germline V gene, CDR1 is LNHDA and CDR2 is SQIVND (reference sequence). The CDR3 consists of 15 residues. The CDR3 DNA follows: TGTGCCAGTAGTGGGCGGACAGGGAACAACAATGAGCAGTTCTTC. Its translation: CASSGRTGNNNEQFF.